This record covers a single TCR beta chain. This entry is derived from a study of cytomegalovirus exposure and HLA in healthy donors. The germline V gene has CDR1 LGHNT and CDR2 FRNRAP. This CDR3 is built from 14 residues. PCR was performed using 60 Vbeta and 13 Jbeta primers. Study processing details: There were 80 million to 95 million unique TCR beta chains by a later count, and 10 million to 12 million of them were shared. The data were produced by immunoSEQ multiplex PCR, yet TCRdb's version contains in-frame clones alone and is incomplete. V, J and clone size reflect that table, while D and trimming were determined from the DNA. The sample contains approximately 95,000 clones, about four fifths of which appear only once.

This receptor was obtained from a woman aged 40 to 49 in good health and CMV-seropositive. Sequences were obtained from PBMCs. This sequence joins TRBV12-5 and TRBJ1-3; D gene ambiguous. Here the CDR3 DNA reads TGTGCAATATGCTATCCGGGCTCTGGAAACACCATATATTTT. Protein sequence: CAICYPGSGNTIYF.